This T cell receptor (beta chain) was recorded in a study of T cells in Graves' hyperthyroidism and ophthalmopathy. The V gene's germline CDR1 is MNHEY and CDR2 SVGEGT. Trimming took 7 bases from V and 6 from J, leaving 11 bases between them. The CDR3 spans 12 residues. RNA transcripts served as the template for amplifying TCR beta CDR3 regions. HTBI primers were the set used in a first-round RT-PCR of the TCR CDR3. TCRdb reanalysed the multiplex PCR reads using MiXCR and keeps one entry per CDR3 protein. The table lists roughly 750,000 distinct CDR3 sequences, around 17% of them singletons. Comment on this clonotype: The conserved phenylalanine or tryptophan normally closing the CDR3 is absent here, so this likely arose from a read error.

This sequence originates from a young man with Graves' hyperthyroidism. The sequenced material came from blood. The chain employs TRBV6-2 or TRBV6-3 and TRBJ2-3; tentative D call: TRBD2 (5 bases). Here the CDR3 DNA reads TGTGCCAGCAAGCCGGGCGGGGATACGCAGTATCTT. The encoded protein is CASKPGGDTQYL.